This TCR beta chain was sequenced for a study of vaccination and CD4 T cells after COVID-19. Study-level background: Overlapping spike peptides served as the stimulus for the cells. These peptides came from SARS-CoV-2 and from the common cold coronaviruses HCoV-NL63, HCoV-OC43 and HCoV-229E. Study conclusions and caveats: Post-infection sampling omitted early timepoints and covered relatively few convalescent patients.

Documented treatment: roughly nine-day PBMC culture with coronavirus spike peptide pools or control peptides (ViraFEST assay). Researchers reported culturing approximately 2 million PBMCs per well with approximately 9.3 IU/ml IL-2 and about 9 ug/ml peptide pools. At days 3 and 7, half the medium was exchanged for fresh IL-2 medium. Of note for this clonotype: No antigen is known for it.

An Oncomine TCR Beta short-read assay was used to sequence the DNA from cultured CD4+ T cells. MiXCR, run by TCRdb on the PCR reads, gives a single entry per CDR3 protein. Of approximately 16,000 distinct CDR3 sequences listed, approximately 55% were seen once; the top ten hold roughly 5%. The CDR3 has 12 amino acids. Trimming stripped 6 bases from V and 4 bases from J, with 9 bases between. The germline V gene has CDR1 WSHSY and CDR2 SAAADI. Sequences were derived from CD4+ T cells from blood, cultured in vitro, sampled before SARS-CoV-2 vaccination. The chain is built from TRBV10-2 and TRBJ2-5; no clear D gene. The sequence derives from a human donor who had recovered from COVID-19. CDR3 nucleotides: TGCGCCAGCAGGGGCCCTGGAGAGACCCAGTACTTC. Residues: CASRGPGETQYF.